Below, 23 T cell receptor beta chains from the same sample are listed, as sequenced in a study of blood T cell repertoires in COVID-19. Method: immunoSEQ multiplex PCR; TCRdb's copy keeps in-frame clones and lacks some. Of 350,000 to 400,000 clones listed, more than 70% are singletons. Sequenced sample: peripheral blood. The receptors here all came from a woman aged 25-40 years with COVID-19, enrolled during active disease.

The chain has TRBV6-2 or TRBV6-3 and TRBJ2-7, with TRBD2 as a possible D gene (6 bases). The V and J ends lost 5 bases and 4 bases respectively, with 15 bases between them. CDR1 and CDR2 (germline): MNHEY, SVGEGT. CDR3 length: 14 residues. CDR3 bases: TGTGCCAGCAGTCGAACACCCGGGGGATACGAGCAGTACGTC. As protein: CASSRTPGGYEQYV.

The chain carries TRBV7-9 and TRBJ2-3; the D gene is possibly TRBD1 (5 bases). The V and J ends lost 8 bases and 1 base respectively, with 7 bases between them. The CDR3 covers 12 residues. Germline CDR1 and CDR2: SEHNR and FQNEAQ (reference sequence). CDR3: CASGAGTDTQYF. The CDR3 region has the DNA TGTGCCAGCGGGGCGGGCACAGATACGCAGTATTTT.

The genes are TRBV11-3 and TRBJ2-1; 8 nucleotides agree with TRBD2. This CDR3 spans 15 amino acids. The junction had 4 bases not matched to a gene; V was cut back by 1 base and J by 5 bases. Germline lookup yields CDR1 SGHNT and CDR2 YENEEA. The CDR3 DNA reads TGTGCCAGCAGCTTAGGCGTTAGCGGGAACAATGAGCAGTTCTTC. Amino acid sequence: CASSLGVSGNNEQFF.

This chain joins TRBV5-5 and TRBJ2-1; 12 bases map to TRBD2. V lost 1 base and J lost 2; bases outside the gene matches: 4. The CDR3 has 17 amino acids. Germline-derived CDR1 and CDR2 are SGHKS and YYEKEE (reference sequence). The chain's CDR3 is CASSLNLAGGPYNEQFF. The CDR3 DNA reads TGTGCCAGCAGCTTGAACCTAGCGGGGGGGCCCTACAATGAGCAGTTCTTC.

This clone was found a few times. The CDR3 coding sequence is TGCGCCAGCAGCTGGACAGGGGGCAATGAGCAGTTCTTC. This sequence encodes CASSWTGGNEQFF. The rearrangement uses TRBV5-1 and TRBJ2-1, with TRBD1 identical over 10 bases. J gave up 6 bases and V 3 bases, and 0 bases lay outside the gene matches. The length of the CDR3 is 13 residues. Germline CDR1 SGHRS, CDR2 YFSETQ.

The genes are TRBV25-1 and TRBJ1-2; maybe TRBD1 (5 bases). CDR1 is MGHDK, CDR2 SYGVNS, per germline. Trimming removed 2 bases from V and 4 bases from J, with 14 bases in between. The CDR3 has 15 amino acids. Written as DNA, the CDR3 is TGTGCCAGCAGTGAACAGGGCCCGCCGCCCTATGGCTACACCTTC. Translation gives CASSEQGPPPYGYTF.

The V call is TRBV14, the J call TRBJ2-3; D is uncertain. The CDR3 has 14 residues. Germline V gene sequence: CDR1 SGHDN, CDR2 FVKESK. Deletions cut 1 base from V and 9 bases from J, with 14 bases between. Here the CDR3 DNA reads TGTGCCAGCAGCCAAGGAAAGGAGCAGACCACGCAGTATTTT. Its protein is CASSQGKEQTTQYF.

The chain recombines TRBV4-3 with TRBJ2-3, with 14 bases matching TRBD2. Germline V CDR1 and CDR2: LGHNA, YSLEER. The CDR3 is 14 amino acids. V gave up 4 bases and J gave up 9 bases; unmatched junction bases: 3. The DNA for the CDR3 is TGCGCCAGCAGCCCCGGGACTAGCGGGAGAACGCAGTATTTT. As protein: CASSPGTSGRTQYF.

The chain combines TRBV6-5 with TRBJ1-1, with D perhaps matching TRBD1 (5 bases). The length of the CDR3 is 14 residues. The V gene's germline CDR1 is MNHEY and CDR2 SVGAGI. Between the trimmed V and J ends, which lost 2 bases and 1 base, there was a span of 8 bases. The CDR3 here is CASSYQTENTEAFF. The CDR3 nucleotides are TGTGCCAGCAGTTACCAGACAGAGAACACTGAAGCTTTCTTT.

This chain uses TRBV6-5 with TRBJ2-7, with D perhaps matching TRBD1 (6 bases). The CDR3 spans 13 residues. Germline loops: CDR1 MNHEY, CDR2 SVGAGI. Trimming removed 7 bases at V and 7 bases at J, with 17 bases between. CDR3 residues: CASKYRVAWEQYV. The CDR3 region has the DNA TGTGCCAGCAAATACAGGGTGGCCTGGGAGCAGTACGTC.

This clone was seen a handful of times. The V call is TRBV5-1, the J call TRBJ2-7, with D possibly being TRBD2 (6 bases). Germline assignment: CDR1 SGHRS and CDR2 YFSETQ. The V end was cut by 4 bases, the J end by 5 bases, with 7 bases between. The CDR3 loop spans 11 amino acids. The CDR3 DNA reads TGCGCCAGCAGCGGAGGGGACGAGCAGTACGTC. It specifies CASSGGDEQYV.

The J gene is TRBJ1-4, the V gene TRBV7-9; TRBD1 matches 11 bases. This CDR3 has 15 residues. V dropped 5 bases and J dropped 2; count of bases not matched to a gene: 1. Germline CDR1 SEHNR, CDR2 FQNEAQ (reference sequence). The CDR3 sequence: CASSRDRGTNEKLFF. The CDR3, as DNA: TGTGCCAGCAGCCGGGACAGGGGGACTAATGAAAAACTGTTTTTT.

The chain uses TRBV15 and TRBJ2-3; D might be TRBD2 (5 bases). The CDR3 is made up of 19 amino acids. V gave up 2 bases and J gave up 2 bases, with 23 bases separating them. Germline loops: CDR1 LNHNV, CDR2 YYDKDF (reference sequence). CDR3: CATSRPAPSGLPITDTQYF. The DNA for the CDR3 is TGTGCCACCAGCAGACCGGCCCCTAGTGGACTCCCGATCACAGATACGCAGTATTTT.

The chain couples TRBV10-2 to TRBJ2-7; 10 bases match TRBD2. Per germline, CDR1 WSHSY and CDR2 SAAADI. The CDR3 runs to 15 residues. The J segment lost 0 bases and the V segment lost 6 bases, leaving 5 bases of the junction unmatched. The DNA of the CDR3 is TGCGCCAGCAGAACCGGGACTAGCGTCTCCTACGAGCAGTACGTC. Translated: CASRTGTSVSYEQYV.

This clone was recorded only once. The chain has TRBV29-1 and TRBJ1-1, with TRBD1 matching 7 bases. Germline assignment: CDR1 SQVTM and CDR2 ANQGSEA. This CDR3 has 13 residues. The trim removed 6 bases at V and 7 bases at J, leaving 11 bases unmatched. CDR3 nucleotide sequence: TGCAGCGTCGGCCGGACAGGCCCGATTGAAGCTTTCTTT. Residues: CSVGRTGPIEAFF.

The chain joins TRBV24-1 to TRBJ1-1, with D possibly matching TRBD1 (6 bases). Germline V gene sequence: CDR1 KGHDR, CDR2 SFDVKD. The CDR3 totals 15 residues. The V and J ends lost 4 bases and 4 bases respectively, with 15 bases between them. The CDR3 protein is CATSDPGRGSTEAFF. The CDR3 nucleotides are TGTGCCACCAGTGACCCAGGGAGGGGGAGCACTGAAGCTTTCTTT.

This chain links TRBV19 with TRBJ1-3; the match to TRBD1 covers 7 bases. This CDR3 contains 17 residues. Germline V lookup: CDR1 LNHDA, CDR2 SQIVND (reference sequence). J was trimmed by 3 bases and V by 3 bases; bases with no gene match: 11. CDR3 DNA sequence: TGTGCCAGTAGTATCAACAGGGGTTTATCTCGTGGAAACACCATATATTTT. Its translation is CASSINRGLSRGNTIYF.

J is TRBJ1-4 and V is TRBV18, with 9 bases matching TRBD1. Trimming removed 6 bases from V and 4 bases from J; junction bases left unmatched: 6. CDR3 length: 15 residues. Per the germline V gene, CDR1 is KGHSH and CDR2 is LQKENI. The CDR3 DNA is TGTGCCAGCTCCCAAGGGACAGGGCGTAATGAAAAACTGTTTTTT. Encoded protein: CASSQGTGRNEKLFF. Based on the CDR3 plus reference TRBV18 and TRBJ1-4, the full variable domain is NAGVMQNPRHLVRRRGQEARLRCSPMKGHSHVYWYRQLPEEGLKFMVYLQKENIIDESGMPKERFSAEFPKEGPSILRIQQVVRGDSAAYFCASSQGTGRNEKLFFGSGTQLSVL.

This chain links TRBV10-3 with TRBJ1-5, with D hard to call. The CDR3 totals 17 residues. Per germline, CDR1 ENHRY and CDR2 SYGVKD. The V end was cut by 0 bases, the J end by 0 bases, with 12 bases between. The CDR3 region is CAISESRIPDSNQPQHF. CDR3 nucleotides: TGTGCCATCAGTGAGTCACGCATCCCAGATAGCAATCAGCCCCAGCATTTT.

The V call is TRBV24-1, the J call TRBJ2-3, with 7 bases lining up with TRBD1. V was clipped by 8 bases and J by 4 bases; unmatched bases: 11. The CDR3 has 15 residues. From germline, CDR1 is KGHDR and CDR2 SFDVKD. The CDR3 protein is CATKEARGISDTQYF. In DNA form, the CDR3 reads TGTGCCACCAAGGAGGCCAGGGGGATATCAGATACGCAGTATTTT.

This CDR3 is CASSTPGDGYLADEQFF. The CDR3 DNA sequence: TGTGCCAGCAGCACCCCAGGCGACGGGTACTTAGCGGATGAGCAGTTCTTC. V gene TRBV2 combines with J gene TRBJ2-1; tentative D call: TRBD2 (6 bases). CDR1 and CDR2 from the germline V gene are SNHLY and FYNNEI. V was shortened by 6 bases and J by 8 bases, with 26 bases between the two germline ends. The CDR3 spans 17 residues.

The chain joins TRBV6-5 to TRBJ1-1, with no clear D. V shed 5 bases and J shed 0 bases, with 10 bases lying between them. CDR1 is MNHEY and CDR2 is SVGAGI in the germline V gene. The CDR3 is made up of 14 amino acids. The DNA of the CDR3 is TGTGCCAGCAGTCCTGAATCAGTGAACACTGAAGCTTTCTTT. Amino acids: CASSPESVNTEAFF.

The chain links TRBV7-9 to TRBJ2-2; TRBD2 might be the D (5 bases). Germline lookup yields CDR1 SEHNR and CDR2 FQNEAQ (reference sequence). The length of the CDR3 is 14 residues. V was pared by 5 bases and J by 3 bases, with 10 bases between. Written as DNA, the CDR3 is TGTGCCAGCAGCCCCCTCGGGGACACCGGGGAGCTGTTTTTT. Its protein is CASSPLGDTGELFF.